Below are 4 T cell receptor beta chains sequenced from a single sample in a study of Tregs in tolerant kidney transplant recipients. Generated by immunoSEQ multiplex PCR, the TCRdb table keeps only in-frame clones and is missing some. Here the sample spans tens of thousands of clones, roughly 84% being singletons. Source material: CD4+ T cells from blood. These receptor sequences come from a human donor in good health.

The V call is TRBV4-3, the J call TRBJ1-2; 7 nucleotides agree with TRBD1. V gave up 0 bases and J gave up 6 bases; unmatched junction bases: 1. This CDR3 region has 13 residues. Per the germline V gene, CDR1 is LGHNA and CDR2 is YSLEER. The CDR3 sequence is CASSQERGHGYTF. The CDR3, as DNA: TGCGCCAGCAGCCAAGAAAGGGGGCATGGCTACACCTTC.

The gene calls are TRBV29-1 and TRBJ1-2; D gene uncertain. V gave up 2 bases and J gave up 6 bases, with 7 bases separating them. Germline CDR1 reads SQVTM; CDR2 reads ANQGSEA. The CDR3 has 11 residues. The CDR3 region is CSVEKGDGYTF. CDR3 coding DNA: TGCAGCGTTGAAAAGGGTGATGGCTACACCTTC.

Only one count was recorded for this clone. J is TRBJ1-2 and V is TRBV4-2; TRBD1 matches 7 bases. The germline CDR1 and CDR2 sequences are LGHNA and YNFKEQ. This CDR3 spans 15 amino acids. The ends lost 0 bases at V and 8 bases at J; junction bases unmatched: 9. CDR3 DNA: TGTGCCAGCAGCCAAGAGGTCCGGCAGGGGGGCGGCTACACCTTC. Its translation: CASSQEVRQGGGYTF.

The CDR3 coding sequence is TGTGCCAGTAGTATAGAGATGAACACTGAAGCTTTCTTT. Translation gives CASSIEMNTEAFF. This chain joins TRBV19 and TRBJ1-1; D call uncertain. V was shortened by 0 bases and J by 0 bases, with 2 bases between the two germline ends. Per the germline V gene, CDR1 is LNHDA and CDR2 is SQIVND (reference sequence). The CDR3 has 13 residues.